This TCR beta chain comes out of a study of blood T cell repertoires in COVID-19. For the study at large: Donors in the United States, Italy and Spain gave samples during acute or convalescent COVID-19. From T cells, B-cell-depleted T cells, or PBMCs came the material, which was cDNA or gDNA.

This clone showed up just a few times. This CDR3 is built from 12 residues. Germline V gene sequence: CDR1 MNHEY, CDR2 SVGAGI. Trimming removed 6 bases from V and 8 bases from J; junction bases left unmatched: 5. The authors' processing: Reference gene primer amplification gave nucleated cell count estimates. TCRdb keeps only in-frame clones here, not all; method: immunoSEQ multiplex PCR. V, J and clone size derive from that table, while D and trimming were established from the DNA sequence. The sample lists around 73,000 clones; 82% were seen once. The receptor was derived from a woman in her fifties or sixties with acute or convalescent COVID-19. The sample was peripheral blood. The gene calls are TRBV6-5 and TRBJ1-2; 8 positions agree with TRBD1. In DNA, the CDR3 is TGTGCCAGCAGCGACAGGGGAATGGGCTACACCTTC. This codes for CASSDRGMGYTF.